The next 3 T cell receptor beta chains were all read from a single sample in a study of blood T cell repertoires in COVID-19. Profiling relied on immunoSEQ multiplex PCR, and the TCRdb table lists in-frame clones only, not all of them. The table has 200,000 or so clones, about 80% seen once; the top ten hold approximately 1.3%. Sequenced material: PBMCs or T cells enriched from blood (not recorded which). These TCRs come from a woman in her thirties or forties with acute COVID-19.

The chain links TRBV28 to TRBJ2-7; 7 bases fit TRBD1. This CDR3 is built from 15 residues. V dropped 5 bases and J dropped 0; count of bases not matched to a gene: 7. CDR1 MDHEN and CDR2 SYDVKM come from the germline V gene. The CDR3 DNA sequence: TGTGCCAGCAGTCAACGGACAGGTTTCTCCTACGAGCAGTACTTC. Translating gives CASSQRTGFSYEQYF.

The CDR3 spells CSVASPDTQYF. DNA for the CDR3: TGCAGCGTTGCGAGCCCCGATACGCAGTATTTT. This chain joins TRBV29-1 and TRBJ2-3, with D unclear. V gave up 4 bases and J gave up 6 bases, with 8 bases separating them. Per germline, CDR1 SQVTM and CDR2 ANQGSEA. The CDR3 runs to 11 residues.

This rearrangement joins TRBV5-1 to TRBJ1-6; D is possibly TRBD1 (5 bases). CDR1 is SGHRS, CDR2 YFSETQ, per germline. V was cut by 4 bases and J by 3 bases, with 8 bases left in between. This CDR3 comprises 14 residues. The CDR3, as DNA: TGCGCCAGCAGCGCAGACAGCTATAATTCACCCCTCCACTTT. Translation: CASSADSYNSPLHF.